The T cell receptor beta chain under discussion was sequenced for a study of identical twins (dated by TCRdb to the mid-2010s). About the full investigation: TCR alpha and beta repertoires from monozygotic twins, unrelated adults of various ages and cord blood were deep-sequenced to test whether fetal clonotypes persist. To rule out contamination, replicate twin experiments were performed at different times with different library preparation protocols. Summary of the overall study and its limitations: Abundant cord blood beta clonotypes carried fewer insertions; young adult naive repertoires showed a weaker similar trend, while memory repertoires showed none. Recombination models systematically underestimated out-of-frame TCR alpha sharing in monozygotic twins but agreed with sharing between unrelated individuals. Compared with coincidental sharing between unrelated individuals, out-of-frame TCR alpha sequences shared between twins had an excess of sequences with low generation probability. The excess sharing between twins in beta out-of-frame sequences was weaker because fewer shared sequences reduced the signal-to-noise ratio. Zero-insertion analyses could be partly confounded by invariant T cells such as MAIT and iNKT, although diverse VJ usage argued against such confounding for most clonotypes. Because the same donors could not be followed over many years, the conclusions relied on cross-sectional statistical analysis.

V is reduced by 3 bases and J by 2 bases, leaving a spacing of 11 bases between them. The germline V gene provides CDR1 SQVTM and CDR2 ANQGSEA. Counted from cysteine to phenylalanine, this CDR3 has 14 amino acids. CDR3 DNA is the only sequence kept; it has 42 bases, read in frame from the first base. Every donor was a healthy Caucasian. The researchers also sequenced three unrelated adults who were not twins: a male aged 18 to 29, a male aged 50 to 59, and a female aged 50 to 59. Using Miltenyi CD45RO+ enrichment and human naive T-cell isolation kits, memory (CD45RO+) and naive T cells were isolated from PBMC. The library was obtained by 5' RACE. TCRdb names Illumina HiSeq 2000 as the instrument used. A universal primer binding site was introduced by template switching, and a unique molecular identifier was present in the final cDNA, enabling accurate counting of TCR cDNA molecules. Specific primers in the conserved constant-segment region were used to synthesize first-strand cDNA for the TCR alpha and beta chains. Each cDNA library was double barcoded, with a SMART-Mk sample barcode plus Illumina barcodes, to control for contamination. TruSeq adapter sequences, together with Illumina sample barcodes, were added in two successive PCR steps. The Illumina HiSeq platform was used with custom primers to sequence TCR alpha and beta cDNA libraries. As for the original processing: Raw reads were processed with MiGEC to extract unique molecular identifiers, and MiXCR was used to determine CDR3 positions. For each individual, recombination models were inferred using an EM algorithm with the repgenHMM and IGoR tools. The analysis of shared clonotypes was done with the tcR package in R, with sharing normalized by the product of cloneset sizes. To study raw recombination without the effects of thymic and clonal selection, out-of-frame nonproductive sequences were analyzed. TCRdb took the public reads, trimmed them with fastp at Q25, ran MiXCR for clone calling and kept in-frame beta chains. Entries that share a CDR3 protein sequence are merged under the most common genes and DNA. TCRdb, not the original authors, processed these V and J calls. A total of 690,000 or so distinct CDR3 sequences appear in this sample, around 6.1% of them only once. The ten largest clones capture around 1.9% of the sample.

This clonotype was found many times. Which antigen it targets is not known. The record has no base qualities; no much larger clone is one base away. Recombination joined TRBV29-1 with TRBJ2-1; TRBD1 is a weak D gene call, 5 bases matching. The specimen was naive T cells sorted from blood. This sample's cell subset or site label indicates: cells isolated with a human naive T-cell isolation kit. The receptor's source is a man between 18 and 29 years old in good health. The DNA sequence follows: TGCAGCGTTGAGTGGACAAATACCTACAATGAGCAGTTCTTC. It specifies CSVEWTNTYNEQFF.